These 2 T cell receptor beta chains were sequenced from one sample in a study of human T cells and chemical hapten exposure. Time point here: patch test 2, 6 weeks after DPC sensitization. Sample treatment: therapeutic diphenylcyclopropenone sensitization with weekly scalp DPC. In TCRdb, the RACE reads were re-called with MiXCR into one record per CDR3 protein. The data hold tens of thousands of distinct CDR3 sequences, with 9.5% to 12% observed a single time. Here the sequenced sample was whole blood, taken in connection with sensitization to the hapten diphenylcyclopropenone (DPC). The receptor source for this set is a man in his forties with alopecia areata. Some clones in this sample may be carry-over from other donors' samples.

The sample holds a few counts of this clonotype. The rearrangement uses TRBV24-1 and TRBJ1-5; the D is unclear. The V gene's germline CDR1 is KGHDR and CDR2 SFDVKD. The length of the CDR3 is 10 residues. Trimming pared 6 bases from V and 6 bases from J, leaving 2 bases between. CDR3 residues: CATSPQPQHF. The CDR3 bases are TGTGCCACCAGTCCTCAGCCCCAGCATTTT.

This clonotype was seen more than once but under ten times. The chain links TRBV12-3 or TRBV12-4 to TRBJ1-4; D not certain. The V and J ends lost 5 bases and 8 bases respectively, with 9 bases between them. This CDR3 region has 12 residues. CDR3 in amino acids: CASSPNTEKLFF. CDR3 sequence (DNA): TGTGCCAGCAGTCCTAACACGGAAAAACTGTTTTTT.